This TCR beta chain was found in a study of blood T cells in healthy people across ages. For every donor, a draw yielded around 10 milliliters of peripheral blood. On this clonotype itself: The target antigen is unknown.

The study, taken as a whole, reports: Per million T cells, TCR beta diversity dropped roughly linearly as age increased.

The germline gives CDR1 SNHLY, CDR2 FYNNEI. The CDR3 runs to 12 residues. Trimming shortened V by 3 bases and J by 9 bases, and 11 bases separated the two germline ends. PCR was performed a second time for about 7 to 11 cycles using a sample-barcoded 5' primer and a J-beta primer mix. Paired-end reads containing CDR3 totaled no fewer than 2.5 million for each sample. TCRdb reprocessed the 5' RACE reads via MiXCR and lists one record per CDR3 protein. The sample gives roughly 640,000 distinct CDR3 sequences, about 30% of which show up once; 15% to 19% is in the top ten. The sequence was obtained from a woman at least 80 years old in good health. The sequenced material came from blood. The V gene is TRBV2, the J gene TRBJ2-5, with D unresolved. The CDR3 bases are TGTGCCAGCAGTGATATCGTATTTCCCCAGTACTTC. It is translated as CASSDIVFPQYF.